This T cell receptor (beta chain) was obtained from a study of blood T cell repertoires in COVID-19 (dated by TCRdb to 2020 to 2021). Regarding the study in general: Samples covering the acute and convalescent phases of COVID-19 were provided by collaborators in the United States, Italy and Spain. The prospective study material was composed of cDNA or gDNA derived from T cells, B-cell-depleted T cells, or PBMCs. The dataset comprised deeply sampled blood TCRbeta repertoires from subjects exposed to, actively infected with, or recovered from COVID-19. The repertoires were released in a freely available public database meant as a resource for research on the immune response to SARS-CoV-2. Samples came from the ongoing ImmuneRACE study (first 160 participants) plus 1,254 subjects from 6 global collaborators. A de-identified subject ID, COVID-19 status, age in years and sex were almost always included in the sample metadata. HLA class I and class II types, where available, came from metadata supplied by the sample provider rather than from assay-based typing.

Study-wide findings and limitations: The quantity of clinical and demographic metadata differed by source and by participant and was supplied without curation.

Each collaborating institution followed its own protocols to collect whole blood in K2EDTA tubes. Collaborator samples were shipped for TCRbeta analysis as frozen whole blood, isolated PBMCs, or DNA extracted from either sample type. A remark on this clone: The clone's antigen remains unknown. No base quality values were provided; no much bigger clone lies one nucleotide off.

TCRbeta CDR3 regions were amplified from genomic DNA by means of the immunoSEQ Assay, a bias-controlled multiplex PCR. The original methods were these. The number of nucleated cells in each sample was estimated by amplification of reference gene primers within the assay. To quantify the absolute abundance of each unique TCRbeta CDR3 rearrangement, sequence reads were collapsed and filtered. For each sample, productive Simpson clonality was calculated by taking the square root of Simpson's diversity index across productive rearrangements. Not all clones reach the TCRdb copy of this immuneACCESS table, which keeps in-frame sequences only. Checked studies attribute under half of the gap to unresolved V genes and leave the rest unexplained. The V and J calls and clone size come from that table; D and trimming were worked out from the DNA. The sample table contains about 80,000 clones; only one count was recorded for more than 65% of them. The top ten hold roughly 12% of the sample.

Including the terminal cysteine and phenylalanine, the CDR3 comprises 16 residues. Left in the record is the CDR3 DNA by itself, 48 bases read in frame from the first base. In the germline V gene, CDR1 corresponds to SGDLS and CDR2 to YYNGEE. V is shortened by 3 bases, J by 5 bases, and the region joining them spans 19 bases. The rearrangement combines TRBV9 with TRBJ2-3; TRBD1 might be the D gene, on 6 matching bases. This TCR was sampled from a man older than 75 with acute or convalescent COVID-19. Sequences were obtained from peripheral blood. The DNA sequence follows: TGTGCCAGCAGCGCCCCCGAGACAGGTGGGGTAGATACGCAGTATTTT. Translated, this is CASSAPETGGVDTQYF.